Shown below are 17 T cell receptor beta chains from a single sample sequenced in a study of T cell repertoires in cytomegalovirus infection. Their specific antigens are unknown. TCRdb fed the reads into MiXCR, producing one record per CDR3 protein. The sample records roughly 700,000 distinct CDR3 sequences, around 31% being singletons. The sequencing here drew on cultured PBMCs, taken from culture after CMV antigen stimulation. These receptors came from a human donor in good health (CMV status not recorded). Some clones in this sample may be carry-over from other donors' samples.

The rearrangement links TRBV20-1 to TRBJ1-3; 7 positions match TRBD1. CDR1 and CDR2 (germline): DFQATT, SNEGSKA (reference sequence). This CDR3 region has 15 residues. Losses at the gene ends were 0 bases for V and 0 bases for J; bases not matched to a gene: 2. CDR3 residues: CSARDRQGSGNTIYF. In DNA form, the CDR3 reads TGCAGTGCTAGAGATCGACAGGGCTCTGGAAACACCATATATTTT.

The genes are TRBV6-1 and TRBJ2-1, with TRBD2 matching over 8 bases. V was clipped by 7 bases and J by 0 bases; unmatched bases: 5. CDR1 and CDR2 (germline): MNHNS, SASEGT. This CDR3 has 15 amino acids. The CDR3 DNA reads TGTGCCAGCAACATAGCGGGGAGCTCCTACAATGAGCAGTTCTTC. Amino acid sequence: CASNIAGSSYNEQFF.

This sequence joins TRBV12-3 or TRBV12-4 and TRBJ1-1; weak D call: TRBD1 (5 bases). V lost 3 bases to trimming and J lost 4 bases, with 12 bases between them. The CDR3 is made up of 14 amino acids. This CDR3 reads CASSFRSGGTEAFF. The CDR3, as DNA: TGTGCCAGCAGTTTTCGATCGGGGGGCACTGAAGCTTTCTTT.

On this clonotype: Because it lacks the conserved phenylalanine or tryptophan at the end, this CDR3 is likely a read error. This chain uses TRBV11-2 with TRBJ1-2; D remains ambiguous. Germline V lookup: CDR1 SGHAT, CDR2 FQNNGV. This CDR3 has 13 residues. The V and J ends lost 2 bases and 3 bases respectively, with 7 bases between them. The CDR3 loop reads CASSLSQHYGYTL. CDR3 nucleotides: TGTGCCAGCAGCTTAAGTCAGCACTATGGCTACACCTTA.

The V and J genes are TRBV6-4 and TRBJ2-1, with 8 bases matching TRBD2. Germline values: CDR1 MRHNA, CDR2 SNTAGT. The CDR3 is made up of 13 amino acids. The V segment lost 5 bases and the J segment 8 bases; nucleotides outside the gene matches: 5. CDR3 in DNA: TGTGCCAGCAGTCAAGCGGGAGTCCATGAGCAGTTCTTC. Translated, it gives CASSQAGVHEQFF.

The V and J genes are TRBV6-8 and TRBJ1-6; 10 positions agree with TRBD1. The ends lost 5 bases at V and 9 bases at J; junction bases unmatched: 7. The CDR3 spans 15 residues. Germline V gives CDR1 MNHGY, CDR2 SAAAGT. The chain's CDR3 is CASSASGTGVSPLHF. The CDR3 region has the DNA TGTGCCAGCAGTGCTTCCGGGACAGGGGTTTCACCCCTCCACTTT.

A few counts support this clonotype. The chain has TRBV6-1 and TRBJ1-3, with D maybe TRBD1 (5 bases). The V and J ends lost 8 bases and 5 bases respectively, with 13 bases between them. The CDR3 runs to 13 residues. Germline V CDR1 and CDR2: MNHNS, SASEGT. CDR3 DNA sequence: TGTGCCAGCGCCCGGGACCACAGAAACACCATATATTTT. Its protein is CASARDHRNTIYF.

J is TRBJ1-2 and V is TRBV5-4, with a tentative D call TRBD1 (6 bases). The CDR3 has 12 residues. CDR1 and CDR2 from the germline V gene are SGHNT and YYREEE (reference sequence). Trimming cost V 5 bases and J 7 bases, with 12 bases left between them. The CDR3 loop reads CASRGGLAGYTF. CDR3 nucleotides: TGTGCCAGCAGAGGGGGGTTGGCTGGCTACACCTTC.

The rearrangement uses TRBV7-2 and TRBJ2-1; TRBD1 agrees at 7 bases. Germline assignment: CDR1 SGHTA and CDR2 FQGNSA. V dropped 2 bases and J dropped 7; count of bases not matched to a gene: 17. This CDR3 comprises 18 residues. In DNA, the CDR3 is TGTGCCAGCAGCTTATTCCGTCGGTCGGGGACAGCGAAAAATGAGCAGTTCTTC. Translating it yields CASSLFRRSGTAKNEQFF.

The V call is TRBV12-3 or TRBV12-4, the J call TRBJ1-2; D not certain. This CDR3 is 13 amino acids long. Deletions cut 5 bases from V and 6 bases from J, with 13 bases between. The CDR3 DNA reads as TGTGCCAGCAGTCAACGCCAATTAGATGGCTACACCTTC. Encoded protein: CASSQRQLDGYTF.

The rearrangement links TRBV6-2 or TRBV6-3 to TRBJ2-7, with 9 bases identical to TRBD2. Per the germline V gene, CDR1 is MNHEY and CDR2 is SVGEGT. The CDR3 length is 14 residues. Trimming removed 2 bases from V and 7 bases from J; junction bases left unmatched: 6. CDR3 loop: CASSYVTSGQEQYF. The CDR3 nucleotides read TGTGCCAGCAGTTACGTGACTAGCGGACAAGAGCAGTACTTC.

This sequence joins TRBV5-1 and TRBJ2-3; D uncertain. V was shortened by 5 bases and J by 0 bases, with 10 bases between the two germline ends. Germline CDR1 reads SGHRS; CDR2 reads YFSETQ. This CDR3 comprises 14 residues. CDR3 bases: TGCGCCAGCAGATCGAGTATCAGCACAGATACGCAGTATTTT. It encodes CASRSSISTDTQYF.

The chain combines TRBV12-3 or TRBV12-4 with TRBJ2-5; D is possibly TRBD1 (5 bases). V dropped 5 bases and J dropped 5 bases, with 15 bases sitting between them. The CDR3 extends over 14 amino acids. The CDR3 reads CASSPGQRWETQYF. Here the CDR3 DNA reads TGTGCCAGCAGTCCAGGGCAACGATGGGAGACCCAGTACTTC.

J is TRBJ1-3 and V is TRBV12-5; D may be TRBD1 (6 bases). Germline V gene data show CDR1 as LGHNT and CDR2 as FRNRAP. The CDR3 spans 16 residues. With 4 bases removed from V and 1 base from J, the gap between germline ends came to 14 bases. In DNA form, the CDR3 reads TGTGCTAGTGGTTCCCCCCTCACAGGGTCTGGAAACACCATATATTTT. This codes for CASGSPLTGSGNTIYF.

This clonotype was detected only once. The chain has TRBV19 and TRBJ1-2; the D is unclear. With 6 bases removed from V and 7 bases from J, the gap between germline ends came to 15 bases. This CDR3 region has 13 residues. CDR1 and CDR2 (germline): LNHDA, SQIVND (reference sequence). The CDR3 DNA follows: TGTGCCAGTAGGGGAGGGCAGAGACCTGGCTACACCTTC. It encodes CASRGGQRPGYTF.

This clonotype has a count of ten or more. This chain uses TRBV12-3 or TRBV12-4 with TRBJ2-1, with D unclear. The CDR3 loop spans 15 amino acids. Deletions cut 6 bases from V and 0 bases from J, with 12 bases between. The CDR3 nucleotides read TGTGCCAGCAGCCCCGTACCGAGCTCCTACAATGAGCAGTTCTTC. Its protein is CASSPVPSSYNEQFF.

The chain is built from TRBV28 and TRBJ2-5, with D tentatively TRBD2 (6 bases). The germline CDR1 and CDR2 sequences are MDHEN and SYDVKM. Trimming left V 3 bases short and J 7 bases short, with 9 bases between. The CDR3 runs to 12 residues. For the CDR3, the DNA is TGTGCCAGCAGTTTTAGTAGCGGGACCCAGTACTTC. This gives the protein CASSFSSGTQYF.